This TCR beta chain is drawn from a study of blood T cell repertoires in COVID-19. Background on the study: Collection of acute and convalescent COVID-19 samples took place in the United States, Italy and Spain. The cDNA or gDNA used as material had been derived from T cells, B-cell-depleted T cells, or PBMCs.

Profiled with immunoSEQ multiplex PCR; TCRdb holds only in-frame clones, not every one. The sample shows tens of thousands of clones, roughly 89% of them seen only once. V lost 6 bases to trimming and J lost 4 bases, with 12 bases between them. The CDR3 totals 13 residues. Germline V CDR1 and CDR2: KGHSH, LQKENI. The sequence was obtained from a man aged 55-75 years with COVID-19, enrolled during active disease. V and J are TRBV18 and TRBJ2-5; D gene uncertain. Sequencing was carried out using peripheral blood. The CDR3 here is CASSQLAIETQYF. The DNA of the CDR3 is TGTGCCAGCTCCCAACTCGCGATAGAGACCCAGTACTTC.